Shown below are 25 T cell receptor beta chains from a single sample sequenced in a study of blood T cell repertoires in COVID-19 (dated by TCRdb to 2018 to 2020). The library was produced with the immunoSEQ multiplex PCR assay. TCRdb re-hosts the immuneACCESS table, in-frame sequences only. Its copies lack some clones; in the studies checked, an unresolved V gene accounts for under half of them, and the cause for the rest is not known. Recorded for this sample are about 180,000 clones; 60% to 80% of them occurred a single time. The ten largest clones represent less than 30% of the sample. The sequencing input was peripheral blood. The receptors were gathered from a woman in her 70s with acute or convalescent COVID-19.

This clone was seen more than once but under ten times. V is TRBV19 and J is TRBJ1-2; D ambiguous. From germline, CDR1 is LNHDA and CDR2 SQIVND (reference sequence). With 5 bases removed from V and 1 base from J, the gap between germline ends came to 14 bases. The CDR3 sequence is 15 residues long. The CDR3 coding sequence is TGTGCCAGTAGTGACCAGGTCGGACTTAACTATGGCTACACCTTC. Translating gives CASSDQVGLNYGYTF.

The gene calls are TRBV7-9 and TRBJ2-5; 12 bases are shared with TRBD1. J lost 5 bases, V lost 4 bases, and 8 bases had no gene match. The CDR3 is 16 amino acids. Germline CDR1 and CDR2: SEHNR and FQNEAQ (reference sequence). The CDR3 reads CASSSGDRGRLETQYF. The CDR3 nucleotides read TGTGCCAGCAGCTCCGGGGACAGGGGGCGCCTGGAGACCCAGTACTTC. The full variable domain, its missing parts supplied by reference TRBV7-9 and TRBJ2-5, is DTGVSQNPRHKITKRGQNVTFRCDPISEHNRLYWYRQTLGQGPEFLTYFQNEAQLEKSRLLSDRFSAERPKGSFSTLEIQRTEQGDSAMYLCASSSGDRGRLETQYFGPGTRLLVL.

The rearrangement links TRBV5-4 to TRBJ1-2; D not resolved. CDR3 length equals 14 residues. Germline CDR1 and CDR2: SGHNT and YYREEE (reference sequence). The V end lost 0 bases, the J end lost 2 bases, and 8 bases lay between the germline ends. The CDR3 region has the DNA TGTGCCAGCAGCTTGGCAGGCACCAACTATGGCTACACCTTC. The encoded protein is CASSLAGTNYGYTF.

This clone was seen only once. The chain uses TRBV5-1 and TRBJ1-1; D perhaps matches TRBD1 (5 bases). The length of the CDR3 is 15 residues. The V gene's germline CDR1 is SGHRS and CDR2 YFSETQ. V was cut by 5 bases and J by 1 base, with 15 bases left in between. CDR3 DNA sequence: TGCGCCAGCAGGACTAGGGACCCTTCGAACACTGAAGCTTTCTTT. Residues: CASRTRDPSNTEAFF.

The chain recombines TRBV19 with TRBJ2-7; 10 positions match TRBD1. The CDR3 has 15 amino acids. CDR1 and CDR2 (germline): LNHDA, SQIVND (reference sequence). V lost 4 bases and J lost 5; bases outside the gene matches: 8. The CDR3, as DNA: TGTGCCAGTAGTACGGGGACAGGGGCAATTGACGAGCAGTACTTC. Amino acid sequence: CASSTGTGAIDEQYF.

V gene TRBV11-2 combines with J gene TRBJ2-1; 13 nucleotides line up with TRBD2. The V and J ends lost 3 bases and 7 bases, in that order; junction bases with no gene match: 3. Germline CDR1 SGHAT, CDR2 FQNNGV. There are 15 residues in the CDR3. The CDR3 here is CASSFGTSGTNEQFF. The CDR3 region has the DNA TGTGCCAGCAGCTTCGGGACTAGCGGGACGAATGAGCAGTTCTTC.

CDR3: CATRGGLGETQYF. The CDR3 DNA reads TGTGCCACAAGGGGGGGGTTAGGAGAGACCCAGTACTTC. This chain uses TRBV24-1 with TRBJ2-5; a weak D match, TRBD2 (7 bases). The germline V gene encodes CDR1 KGHDR and CDR2 SFDVKD. Trimming took 10 bases from V and 4 from J, leaving 15 bases between them. The CDR3 sequence is 13 residues long.

This clone has only a few counts. V usage is TRBV3-1 (or the pseudogene TRBV3-2) and J usage is TRBJ1-4; possibly TRBD1 for D (5 bases). The CDR3 length is 14 residues. The germline CDR1 and CDR2 sequences are LGHDT and YNNKEL (reference sequence). V lost 2 bases and J lost 8, with 12 bases in between. As DNA, the CDR3 is TGTGCCAGCAGCCAACTGGGGGGTGGGGAAAAACTGTTTTTT. It codes for CASSQLGGGEKLFF.

The CDR3 sequence is CASSQANYEQYF. Written as DNA, the CDR3 is TGTGCCAGCTCCCAGGCTAACTACGAGCAGTACTTC. The chain couples TRBV2 to TRBJ2-7; D is unresolved. Trimming removed 8 bases at V and 3 bases at J, with 11 bases between. This CDR3 region has 12 residues. CDR1 is SNHLY and CDR2 is FYNNEI in the germline V gene.

This clone was seen at least ten times. CDR3 residues: CASSDPGQGYHEQYF. CDR3 DNA: TGCGCCAGCAGCGACCCGGGACAGGGGTACCACGAGCAGTACTTC. The chain recombines TRBV5-1 with TRBJ2-7; 10 bases fit TRBD1. Trimming at V came to 4 bases and at J to 5 bases, leaving 9 bases not matched to a gene. This CDR3 has 15 amino acids. CDR1 and CDR2 (germline): SGHRS, YFSETQ.

The V and J genes are TRBV3-1 (or the pseudogene TRBV3-2) and TRBJ2-2; 9 bases are shared with TRBD1. Germline assignment: CDR1 LGHDT and CDR2 YNNKEL (reference sequence). This CDR3 has 15 residues. V dropped 4 bases and J dropped 5; count of bases not matched to a gene: 5. CDR3 sequence: CASSPRTGVTGELFF. CDR3 in DNA: TGTGCCAGCAGCCCGAGGACAGGGGTGACCGGGGAGCTGTTTTTT.

The table lists this clone with a count of one. The chain employs TRBV24-1 and TRBJ2-1; 8 bases map to TRBD1. The length of the CDR3 is 14 residues. The V gene's germline CDR1 is KGHDR and CDR2 SFDVKD. The V gene end was trimmed by 3 bases and the J gene end by 6 bases; junction bases not matched to a gene: 3. The chain's CDR3 is CATSDRTGPNEQFF. The DNA of the CDR3 is TGTGCCACCAGTGATAGGACAGGGCCCAATGAGCAGTTCTTC.

This clone appeared a few times. Other DNA sequences of this sample code for an identical CDR3. V is TRBV5-6 and J is TRBJ2-2, with D perhaps matching TRBD2 (5 bases). The CDR3 has 15 amino acids. Trimming removed 0 bases from V and 5 bases from J, with 11 bases in between. From germline, CDR1 is SGHDT and CDR2 YYEEEE. CDR3 residues: CASSLGLAGTGELFF. The CDR3 DNA is TGTGCCAGCAGCTTGGGGCTAGCTGGGACCGGGGAGCTGTTTTTT.

V is TRBV10-1 and J is TRBJ2-3; the D gene is possibly TRBD2 (5 bases). Germline CDR1 is WNHNN and CDR2 is SYGVQD (reference sequence). With 3 bases removed from V and 5 bases from J, the gap between germline ends came to 15 bases. This CDR3 has 15 residues. The CDR3 reads CASSDSEAGEDTQYF. In DNA form, the CDR3 reads TGCGCCAGCAGTGATTCGGAGGCTGGGGAAGATACGCAGTATTTT.

The gene calls are TRBV5-5 and TRBJ2-7, with D hard to call. The V gene lost 2 bases and the J gene lost 1 base, with 7 bases spanning the gap. The CDR3 spans 13 residues. The germline V gene encodes CDR1 SGHKS and CDR2 YYEKEE (reference sequence). CDR3 DNA: TGTGCCAGCAGCTTTTTCGGTTCCTACGAGCAGTACTTC. Its translation is CASSFFGSYEQYF.

The J gene is TRBJ1-1, the V gene TRBV2, with D possibly matching TRBD1 (5 bases). The CDR3 has 13 amino acids. The germline V gene encodes CDR1 SNHLY and CDR2 FYNNEI. Trimming shortened V by 4 bases and J by 8 bases, and 14 bases separated the two germline ends. CDR3 in DNA: TGTGCCAGCAGTGCGCAGGGCCGGATCGAAGCTTTCTTT. It encodes CASSAQGRIEAFF.

The chain joins TRBV2 to TRBJ1-5; D is perhaps TRBD1 (5 bases). Germline values: CDR1 SNHLY, CDR2 FYNNEI. The V and J ends lost 7 bases and 5 bases respectively, with 12 bases between them. The CDR3 spans 13 residues. CDR3 sequence reads: CASNQGLDQPQHF. CDR3 coding DNA: TGTGCCAGCAACCAGGGTTTAGATCAGCCCCAGCATTTT.

The rearrangement joins TRBV30 to TRBJ2-7; tentative D call: TRBD2 (5 bases). Trimming took off 5 bases at V and 3 bases at J, with 8 bases between the two ends. The germline CDR1 and CDR2 sequences are GTSNPN and SVGIG (reference sequence). The CDR3 totals 11 residues. CDR3 in DNA: TGTGCCTGGGCAGACTACTACGAGCAGTACTTC. Amino acid sequence: CAWADYYEQYF.

This clone was seen a handful of times. The chain has TRBV2 and TRBJ1-1; D is ambiguous. The CDR3 is 13 amino acids. The germline V and J ends were trimmed by 5 bases and 5 bases, with 12 bases remaining between them. Germline V CDR1 and CDR2: SNHLY, FYNNEI. The CDR3 reads CASSIDRGTEAFF. CDR3 bases: TGTGCCAGCAGTATCGATCGGGGAACTGAAGCTTTCTTT.

The CDR3, as DNA: TGTGCCAGCAGTTCTAGACCTAACTATGGCTACACCTTC. Translation gives CASSSRPNYGYTF. The chain has TRBV12-3 or TRBV12-4 and TRBJ1-2, with D unresolved. The CDR3 extends over 13 amino acids. V lost 4 bases, J lost 0 bases, and 6 bases lay in between.

The chain is built from TRBV5-4 and TRBJ2-1; the match to TRBD2 covers 7 bases. Losses at the gene ends were 6 bases for V and 12 bases for J; bases not matched to a gene: 15. This CDR3 has 14 amino acids. From germline, CDR1 is SGHNT and CDR2 YYREEE (reference sequence). The CDR3 loop reads CASNYGTEPGGQFF. The CDR3 nucleotides are TGTGCCAGCAACTACGGGACCGAGCCGGGAGGGCAGTTCTTC.

The chain uses TRBV19 and TRBJ2-7; 8 nucleotides line up with TRBD2. The germline V gene has CDR1 LNHDA and CDR2 SQIVND (reference sequence). The CDR3 consists of 17 residues. Germline trimming cut 1 base from V and 3 bases from J; bases unmatched to any gene: 11. The CDR3 reads CASSIGAGAPKDYEQYF. For the CDR3, the DNA is TGTGCCAGTAGTATAGGAGCGGGAGCCCCGAAAGACTACGAGCAGTACTTC.

The chain uses TRBV5-4 and TRBJ1-4; 9 positions match TRBD1. The V and J ends lost 4 bases and 5 bases, in that order; junction bases with no gene match: 3. Per germline, CDR1 SGHNT and CDR2 YYREEE (reference sequence). The length of the CDR3 is 14 residues. The CDR3 DNA is TGTGCCAGCAGCCTGGGACAGGGAAATGAAAAACTGTTTTTT. This gives the protein CASSLGQGNEKLFF.

This clone showed up just a few times. V gene TRBV2 combines with J gene TRBJ1-1, with no clear D. This CDR3 has 13 amino acids. Germline CDR1 SNHLY, CDR2 FYNNEI. V gave up 3 bases and J gave up 5 bases, with 10 bases separating them. The CDR3 DNA sequence: TGTGCCAGCAGTGAGCAGGTTGGTACTGAAGCTTTCTTT. It is translated as CASSEQVGTEAFF. Together with reference TRBV2 and TRBJ1-1, the CDR3 gives the full variable domain: EPEVTQTPSHQVTQMGQEVILRCVPISNHLYFYWYRQILGQKVEFLVSFYNNEISEKSEIFDDQFSVERPDGSNFTLKIRSTKLEDSAMYFCASSEQVGTEAFFGQGTRLTVV.

The count of this clone is one. The J gene is TRBJ1-1, the V gene TRBV5-1; 7 positions agree with TRBD1. Germline lookup yields CDR1 SGHRS and CDR2 YFSETQ. The CDR3 totals 16 residues. J gave up 1 base and V 0 bases, and 6 bases lay outside the gene matches. CDR3 nucleotides: TGCGCCAGCAGCTTGGAAATGGGACAGACGAACACTGAAGCTTTCTTT. Amino acid sequence: CASSLEMGQTNTEAFF.